This T cell receptor (beta chain) was retrieved from a study of monozygotic twins with inflammatory bowel disease. Study-level findings and limits: Repertoire similarity was not found to differ between concordant and discordant twins, possibly from limited power.

Per donor, approximately 2.6 ml of blood was collected and frozen. TCRdb re-called the 5' RACE reads, yielding one record per CDR3 amino acid sequence without DNA. The sample has 150,000 to 200,000 distinct CDR3 sequences; the top ten hold around 2.8%. Germline CDR1 is SGHAT and CDR2 is FQNNGV. The CDR3 contains 15 residues. Points on this clonotype: Its antigen is as yet unknown.

The chain carries TRBV11-2 and TRBJ2-3; checking the TCRdb D call of TRBD2 is not possible without DNA. The sample was blood. This receptor was identified in a human donor with ulcerative colitis or Crohn's disease, or a healthy co-twin of an affected twin (not recorded which). This chain's CDR3 is CASSATSGSTDTQYF.